These 5 T cell receptor beta chains were all obtained from the same sample, sequenced in a study of blood T cells in healthy people across ages (dated by TCRdb to the mid-2010s). The protocol used for the library was 5' RACE. Sequencer: Illumina HiSeq 2500. The second PCR ran for about 6 to 12 cycles and used a J-beta primer mix along with a sample-barcoded 5' primer. TCRdb cleaned the public reads at Q25 with fastp, built clones with MiXCR and kept in-frame beta chains. Every distinct CDR3 protein forms one entry, paired with its most common genes and DNA. A total of roughly 1,800,000 distinct CDR3 sequences appear in this sample, 49% of them only once. Over 2% of the sample is in the top ten clones. What was sequenced was blood. Source of these receptors: a woman aged 40 to 50 in good health.

V gene TRBV4-1 combines with J gene TRBJ2-5, with TRBD2 as a possible D gene (6 bases). Germline values: CDR1 MGHRA, CDR2 YSYEKL. V lost 0 bases and J 5 bases, leaving 10 bases between the germline ends. This CDR3 comprises 14 residues. The CDR3 is CASSQDGGSETQYF. The CDR3 nucleotides read TGCGCCAGCAGCCAAGATGGAGGGTCGGAGACCCAGTACTTC.

The rearrangement uses TRBV7-9 and TRBJ2-7, with 8 bases aligning to TRBD1. The tail of the sequence fits TRBJ2-5 better, so the J call may be wrong. The length of the CDR3 is 15 residues. CDR1 and CDR2 from the germline V gene are SEHNR and FQNEAQ (reference sequence). CDR3 DNA sequence: TGTGCCAGCAGCCCGCCGACAGGGGAAGGAGTGACCCAGTACTTC. It encodes CASSPPTGEGVTQYF.

This chain links TRBV12-3 or TRBV12-4 with TRBJ2-1, with D possibly being TRBD2 (5 bases). Trimming stripped 4 bases from V and 10 bases from J, with 11 bases between. The CDR3 spans 12 residues. As DNA, the CDR3 is TGTGCCAGCAGTTACACAGCTAGCGAGCAGTTCTTC. Translating gives CASSYTASEQFF.

This clonotype was seen a handful of times. The rearrangement uses TRBV20-1 and TRBJ2-7; D gene uncertain. Trimming removed 2 bases from V and 0 bases from J, with 8 bases in between. CDR3 length equals 13 residues. The germline V gene has CDR1 DFQATT and CDR2 SNEGSKA (reference sequence). The CDR3 DNA reads TGCAGTGCTAGATACGCAGCCTCCTACGAGCAGTACTTC. Protein product: CSARYAASYEQYF.

This sequence joins TRBV27 and TRBJ1-4; a possible D gene is TRBD1 (5 bases). V was clipped by 6 bases and J by 5 bases, with 13 bases between them. From germline, CDR1 is MNHEY and CDR2 SMNVEV (reference sequence). The CDR3 is 14 residues long. The DNA for the CDR3 is TGTGCCAGCAGGCCGCAGGGAGGGAATGAAAAACTGTTTTTT. Translated: CASRPQGGNEKLFF.